This T cell receptor (beta chain) comes out of a study of blood T cell repertoires in COVID-19. This clone was found a few times. The repertoire was sequenced with immunoSEQ multiplex PCR; TCRdb's copy has only in-frame clones and lacks some. The sample lists 110,000 to 150,000 clones, around 82% occurring once. The V end was cut by 4 bases, the J end by 4 bases, with 17 bases between. The CDR3 spans 15 residues. The germline CDR1 and CDR2 sequences are SGHRS and YFSETQ. J is TRBJ1-1 and V is TRBV5-1; a weak D match, TRBD1 (5 bases). Sequenced: peripheral blood. The source of this sequence is a woman in her forties or fifties with acute or convalescent COVID-19. The CDR3 coding sequence is TGCGCCAGCAGCCCATCAGGGAATCCCAGCACTGAAGCTTTCTTT. Its protein product is CASSPSGNPSTEAFF.